This T cell receptor beta chain was documented in a study of control samples from healthy donors and cancer patients. The V gene end was trimmed by 2 bases and the J gene end by 2 bases; junction bases not matched to a gene: 1. The CDR3 length is 16 residues. The V gene's germline CDR1 is ENHRY and CDR2 SYGVKD. The repertoire was sequenced with immunoSEQ multiplex PCR; TCRdb's copy has only in-frame clones and lacks some. The data contain roughly 120,000 clones, about 87% of them seen just once; the ten biggest clones take up approximately 3.2%. The gene calls are TRBV10-3 and TRBJ1-6, with 9 bases lining up with TRBD1. The sequence was collected from a middle-aged man in good health. Input material: blood. The CDR3 DNA sequence: TGTGCCATCAGTGAGGGACAGGGGACCTATAATTCACCCCTCCACTTT. It translates to CAISEGQGTYNSPLHF.